One TCR beta chain is described in this entry. Its target is not known. These data originate in a study of regulatory T cells in long-lasting Graves disease. Overall study findings and caveats: Compared with new cases, persistent Graves' patients showed reduced TCR diversity. Fewer public clonotypes were shared by new patients (under 1,000) than by persistent patients (about 2,800).

Time point here: persistent/refractory GD, antithyroid drugs over 5 years with positive TRAb. PBMC RNA served as the TCR library source. Relying on iRepertoire HTBI primers and Arm-PCR of CDR3 regions, the team built TCR beta libraries. TCRdb reprocessed the multiplex PCR reads via MiXCR and lists one record per CDR3 protein. The sample yields under 450,000 distinct CDR3 sequences, approximately 23% seen once. This specimen consisted of peripheral blood mononuclear cells (PBMCs), obtained when the disease was refractory, from a patient treated with antithyroid drugs. The clonotype originates from a woman between 40 and 55 years old with Graves disease.

The CDR3, as DNA: TGCAGTGCTAGTAATAGTGTAGCAGGCACCGGGGAGCTGTTTTTT. This sequence encodes CSASNSVAGTGELFF. This chain connects TRBV20-1 to TRBJ2-2; D is undetermined. CDR3 size: 15 residues. The germline V and J ends were trimmed by 3 bases and 4 bases, with 15 bases remaining between them. The germline V gene has CDR1 DFQATT and CDR2 SNEGSKA (reference sequence).